The 13 T cell receptor beta chains below come from one sample, sequenced in a study of T cell changes during pregnancy in multiple sclerosis. The data were produced by immunoSEQ multiplex PCR, yet TCRdb's version contains in-frame clones alone and is incomplete. The repertoire consists of over 50,000 clones, with 88% occurring once and the leading ten covering 1.7%. Specimen: peripheral blood, collected in the first trimester of pregnancy. Source of these receptors: a female donor with multiple sclerosis, enrolled in a pregnancy study.

The chain links TRBV19 to TRBJ1-5; D perhaps matches TRBD1 (5 bases). V shed 3 bases and J shed 0 bases, with 6 bases lying between them. This CDR3 has 14 residues. Looked up from germline, CDR1 is LNHDA and CDR2 is SQIVND (reference sequence). DNA for the CDR3: TGTGCCAGTAGTATTACAGGTAGCAATCAGCCCCAGCATTTT. It encodes CASSITGSNQPQHF.

The chain recombines TRBV6-1 with TRBJ1-1; 7 positions agree with TRBD1. Germline V gene lookup returns CDR1 MNHNS and CDR2 SASEGT. Germline trimming cut 2 bases from V and 7 bases from J; bases unmatched to any gene: 4. This CDR3 has 13 residues. The CDR3 DNA reads TGTGCCAGCAGTGAACAGGGGGGAGGTGAAGCTTTCTTT. This translates into CASSEQGGGEAFF.

The J gene is TRBJ1-1, the V gene TRBV27; the D gene is possibly TRBD1 (6 bases). V lost 8 bases to trimming and J lost 2 bases, with 21 bases between them. The CDR3 contains 16 residues. From germline, CDR1 is MNHEY and CDR2 SMNVEV (reference sequence). The CDR3 nucleotides are TGTGCCAGCCTAAAGGTAGGACAGAAACCAAACACTGAAGCTTTCTTT. Amino acids: CASLKVGQKPNTEAFF.

This clone appeared once. The chain carries TRBV7-2 and TRBJ2-5, with D hard to call. The germline V gene has CDR1 SGHTA and CDR2 FQGNSA. The CDR3 runs to 18 residues. Trimming left V 1 base short and J 3 bases short, with 21 bases between. For the CDR3, the DNA is TGTGCCAGCAGCTTAGTTCGGTCAGCGACCCGATATAAAGAGACCCAGTACTTC. This translates into CASSLVRSATRYKETQYF. Looking up the rest from reference TRBV7-2 and TRBJ2-5 gives the full variable domain: GAGVSQSPSNKVTEKGKDVELRCDPISGHTALYWYRQSLGQGLEFLIYFQGNSAPDKSGLPSDRFSAERTGGSVSTLTIQRTQQEDSAVYLCASSLVRSATRYKETQYFGPGTRLLVL.

This clone was recorded a few times. The chain combines TRBV7-8 with TRBJ1-1, with a possible D match to TRBD1 (5 bases). Germline CDR1 reads SGHVS; CDR2 reads FQNEAQ. Deletions cut 2 bases from V and 3 bases from J, with 13 bases between. The CDR3 length is 15 residues. The CDR3 DNA reads as TGTGCCAGCAGCTTAATGCAGGGCGGTGACACTGAAGCTTTCTTT. Translation: CASSLMQGGDTEAFF.

This clone appeared once. This rearrangement joins TRBV13 to TRBJ2-1, with 11 bases aligning to TRBD2. Unmatched junction bases numbered 6, after V lost 2 bases and J lost 6 bases. CDR1 and CDR2 (germline): PRHDT, FYEKMQ (reference sequence). The CDR3 totals 16 residues. The CDR3 here is CASSLRSTSGSNEQFF. Here the CDR3 DNA reads TGTGCCAGCAGCTTAAGATCCACTAGCGGGAGCAATGAGCAGTTCTTC.

Only one count was recorded for this clone. V is TRBV30 and J is TRBJ2-1; TRBD2 matches 7 bases. The CDR3 length is 14 residues. Germline assignment: CDR1 GTSNPN and CDR2 SVGIG (reference sequence). V shed 2 bases, J shed 6 bases, and the junction held 7 bases outside the gene matches. DNA of the CDR3: TGTGCCTGGAGTCGGGGCGGGAGAGGCAATGAGCAGTTCTTC. Its translation is CAWSRGGRGNEQFF.

V and J are TRBV19 and TRBJ2-7; 8 bases are shared with TRBD1. V shed 1 base and J 1 base; nucleotides not matched to a gene: 6. Germline loops: CDR1 LNHDA, CDR2 SQIVND (reference sequence). The CDR3 has 16 amino acids. The CDR3 sequence is CASSIGSTGVSYEQYF. The CDR3 bases are TGTGCCAGTAGTATAGGCTCGACAGGGGTTTCCTACGAGCAGTACTTC. The variable domain in full, with the rest retrieved from reference TRBV19 and TRBJ2-7, is DGGITQSPKYLFRKEGQNVTLSCEQNLNHDAMYWYRQDPGQGLRLIYYSQIVNDFQKGDIAEGYSVSREKKESFPLTVTSAQKNPTAFYLCASSIGSTGVSYEQYFGPGTRLTVT.

This chain uses TRBV5-6 with TRBJ2-3, with 10 bases aligning to TRBD2. With V trimmed by 4 bases and J by 6 bases, 5 bases remained unmatched. This CDR3 region has 14 residues. The germline V gene has CDR1 SGHDT and CDR2 YYEEEE. This CDR3 is CASSLLAGADTQYF. Here the CDR3 DNA reads TGTGCCAGCAGCCTCCTAGCGGGAGCGGATACGCAGTATTTT.

The chain links TRBV5-1 to TRBJ1-5, with 10 positions matching TRBD1. This CDR3 is 17 amino acids long. Per the germline V gene, CDR1 is SGHRS and CDR2 is YFSETQ. The V gene end was trimmed by 4 bases and the J gene end by 0 bases; junction bases not matched to a gene: 7. The CDR3 reads CASSGSGTGDSNQPQHF. DNA for the CDR3: TGCGCCAGCAGCGGTTCCGGGACAGGGGATAGCAATCAGCCCCAGCATTTT.

This clone was seen once. The V call is TRBV5-5, the J call TRBJ2-7; 8 bases map to TRBD2. This CDR3 is built from 14 residues. Trimming took 4 bases from V and 7 from J; bases not matched to a gene: 10. CDR1 and CDR2 from the germline V gene are SGHKS and YYEKEE (reference sequence). The CDR3 nucleotides read TGTGCCAGCAGCCTCTTCAGCGGGAGTGAAGAGCAGTACTTC. It codes for CASSLFSGSEEQYF.

The chain employs TRBV7-9 and TRBJ2-5, with a tentative D call TRBD1 (5 bases). Germline V lookup: CDR1 SEHNR, CDR2 FQNEAQ (reference sequence). The CDR3 runs to 12 residues. With 5 bases removed from V and 3 bases from J, the gap between germline ends came to 7 bases. The CDR3 sequence is CASSRREETQYF. CDR3 bases: TGTGCCAGCAGCCGCAGGGAAGAGACCCAGTACTTC.

The chain is built from TRBV30 and TRBJ2-2, with TRBD2 as a possible D gene (6 bases). V was trimmed by 3 bases and J by 8 bases, leaving 16 bases between them. CDR1 GTSNPN and CDR2 SVGIG come from the germline V gene (reference sequence). The CDR3 consists of 14 residues. The chain's CDR3 is CAWRRLPGGGELFF. The CDR3 nucleotides are TGTGCCTGGAGAAGACTACCCGGGGGAGGGGAGCTGTTTTTT.